Here is one TCR beta chain with its context. In its sample, this clonotype was seen many times. Its antigen target is currently unknown. No clone much larger than this one lies a single base away; base qualities are absent. Graves' hyperthyroidism was defined as stable when no progression to ophthalmopathy occurred over 18 months of follow-up. Hyperthyroidism patients were newly diagnosed, with disease duration under 2 months, and aged 18 to 65 years. Patients with uncontrolled infections, other autoimmune diseases, pregnancy or lactation were excluded. Diagnoses relied on clinical symptoms, serum thyroxine and TRAb, thyroid ultrasound and orbital computed tomography. Ficoll-Paque density gradient centrifugation was used to isolate PBMCs from about 10 ml of fresh peripheral blood. Trizol reagent was used to extract total RNA, and RNA quality was then checked on an Agilent 2100 Bioanalyzer. This record comes from a study of T cells in Graves' hyperthyroidism and ophthalmopathy (dated by TCRdb to the late 2010s). Regarding the research as a whole: Peripheral blood was sampled at the time of initial diagnosis, prior to any treatment. TCR V-J signatures able to tell the groups apart were searched for in a discovery cohort of 90 to 100 patients, of whom fewer than 45 had Graves' ophthalmopathy and roughly 58 had stable Graves' hyperthyroidism. Prospective prediction of ophthalmopathy was tested in an independent validation cohort consisting of 18 to 20 hyperthyroidism patients and some 15 patients who later progressed to ophthalmopathy. The approximately 90 discovery patients were randomly split 7:3 into training and test sets. In about six Graves' hyperthyroidism patients, the study also compared T-cell repertoires from thyroid tissue with T-cell repertoires from blood. After sampling, hyperthyroidism patients received methimazole starting at 30 mg daily, and ophthalmopathy patients received high-dose intravenous methylprednisolone. The paper describes TCR Vbeta CDR3 sequencing of 135 peripheral blood samples, made up of some 40 ophthalmopathy patients, roughly 75 hyperthyroidism patients and 17 progressor patients.

General findings and caveats noted by the study authors: Sample size was not statistically predetermined, and blinding of investigators to group allocation was not performed. In cross-validation, a model built on a 13 V-J signature told ophthalmopathy apart from stable hyperthyroidism with under 90% sensitivity and roughly 81% specificity, and in testing the same model reached 80%/75%. Most expanded thyroid clonotypes (frequency above 0.001) were also found in blood, which suggests that blood repertoires may mirror thyroid immune responses. In validation, the model predicted progression to ophthalmopathy with around 71% sensitivity and roughly 72% specificity, a median of around six months before onset.

Trimming accounts for 6 bases at V and 0 bases at J, while the number of junction bases matched to no gene is 7. The CDR3 measures 15 amino acids from cysteine to phenylalanine. CDR3 DNA is the only sequence kept; it has 45 bases, read in frame from the first base. Amplification of TCR beta CDR3 regions was carried out from RNA transcripts. The first round of RT-PCR for the TCR CDR3 was performed with the HTBI primer set and the Qiagen OneStep RT-PCR kit. Libraries were constructed in a second round of multiplex PCR, after which size selection and purification were performed. Paired-end sequencing of the libraries was performed with 100 bp reads on an Illumina HiSeq2000. The paper's processing steps were these. SOAPnuke was used to process the raw data, with reads discarded if the reads contained adapters or uncalled bases, had a mean Phred below 15, or lacked an exact constant-primer or identifier match. COPE v1.2.5 was used to merge high-quality paired reads, and clonotypes were defined as unique nucleotide sequences. MiTCR v1.1 was used to align clonotypes to the IMGT TRBV, TRBD and TRBJ reference segments. The analysis included only V-J combinations with a frequency above 0.0001, which together covered more than 98% of the repertoires. A TCS score was defined as the ratio of F50 (clonal expansion) to E x V (chaos), with BLOSUM62-based TCRdist applied between CDR3 peptides within each V-J. Welch's t-statistics and random forest reduced just over 500 V-J features to roughly 13, which were used in a naive Bayes classifier (R e1071). The Morisita-Horn index was used to measure how similar the thyroid and blood repertoires were. In TCRdb, the public reads were trimmed at Q25 with fastp and aligned with MiXCR, with productive beta chains retained. CDR3 protein duplicates are merged, each entry listing the most common genes and DNA. Clone size and V and J calls follow TCRdb, not the original study. This sample holds over 700,000 distinct CDR3 sequences; roughly a third were observed only once. Clones ranked in the top ten supply less than 35% of the sample.

Recombination connected TRBV12-3 or TRBV12-4 to TRBJ1-1; 7 central bases correspond to TRBD1. This sequence was found in a woman aged 40 to 49 with Graves' hyperthyroidism. Sequences were obtained from blood. The CDR3 protein is CASSPGQLMNTEAFF. The nucleotide sequence is TGTGCCAGCAGCCCGGGACAGCTAATGAACACTGAAGCTTTCTTT.